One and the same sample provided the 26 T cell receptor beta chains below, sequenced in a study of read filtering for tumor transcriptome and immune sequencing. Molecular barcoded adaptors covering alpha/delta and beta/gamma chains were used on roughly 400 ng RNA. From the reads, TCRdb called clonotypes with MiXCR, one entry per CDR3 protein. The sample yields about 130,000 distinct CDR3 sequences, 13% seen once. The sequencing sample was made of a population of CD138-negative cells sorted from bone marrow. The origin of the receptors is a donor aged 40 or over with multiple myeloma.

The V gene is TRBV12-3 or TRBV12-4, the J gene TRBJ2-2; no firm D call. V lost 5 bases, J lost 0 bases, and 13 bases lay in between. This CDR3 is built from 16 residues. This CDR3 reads CASSPQPPTNTGELFF. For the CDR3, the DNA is TGTGCCAGCAGTCCCCAGCCTCCGACGAACACCGGGGAGCTGTTTTTT.

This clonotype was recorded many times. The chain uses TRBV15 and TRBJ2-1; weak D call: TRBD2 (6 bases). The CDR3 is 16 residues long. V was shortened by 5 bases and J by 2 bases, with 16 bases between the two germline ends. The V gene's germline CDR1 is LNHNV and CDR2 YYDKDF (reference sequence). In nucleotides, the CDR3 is TGTGCCACCAGCGCACAAAGCGGGCCTACCTACAATGAGCAGTTCTTC. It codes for CATSAQSGPTYNEQFF.

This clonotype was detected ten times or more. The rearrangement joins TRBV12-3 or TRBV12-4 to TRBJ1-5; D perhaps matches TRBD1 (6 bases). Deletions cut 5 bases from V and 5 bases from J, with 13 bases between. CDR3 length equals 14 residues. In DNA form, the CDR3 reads TGTGCCAGCAGTGTTACAGGGAACGATCAGCCCCAGCATTTT. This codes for CASSVTGNDQPQHF.

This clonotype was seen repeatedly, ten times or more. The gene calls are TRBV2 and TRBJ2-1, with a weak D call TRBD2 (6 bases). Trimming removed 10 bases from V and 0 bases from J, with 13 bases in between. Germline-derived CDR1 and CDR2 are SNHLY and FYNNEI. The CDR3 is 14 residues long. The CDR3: CATRGVSSYNEQFF. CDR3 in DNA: TGTGCCACCCGCGGGGTTAGCTCCTACAATGAGCAGTTCTTC.

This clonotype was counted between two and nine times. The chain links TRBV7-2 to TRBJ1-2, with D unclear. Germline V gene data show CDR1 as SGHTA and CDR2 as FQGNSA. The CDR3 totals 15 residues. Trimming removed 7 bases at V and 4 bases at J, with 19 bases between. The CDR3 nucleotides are TGTGCCAGCACCCCCGGACTGTCGAGCGGCTATGGCTACACCTTC. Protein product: CASTPGLSSGYGYTF.

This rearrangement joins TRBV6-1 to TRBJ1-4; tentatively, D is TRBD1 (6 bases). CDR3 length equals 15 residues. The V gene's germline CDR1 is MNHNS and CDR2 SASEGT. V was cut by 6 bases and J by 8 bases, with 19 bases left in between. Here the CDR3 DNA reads TGTGCCAGCAGAGGCGGCTTGGGGGCGCAGGAAAAACTGTTTTTT. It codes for CASRGGLGAQEKLFF.

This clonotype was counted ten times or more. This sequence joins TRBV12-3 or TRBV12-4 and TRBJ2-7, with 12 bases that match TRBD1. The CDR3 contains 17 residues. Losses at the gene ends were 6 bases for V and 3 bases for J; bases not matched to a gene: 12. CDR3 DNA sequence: TGTGCCAGCAGCCCCGCTTCCGGGACAGGGGGCTTCTACGAGCAGTACTTC. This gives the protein CASSPASGTGGFYEQYF.

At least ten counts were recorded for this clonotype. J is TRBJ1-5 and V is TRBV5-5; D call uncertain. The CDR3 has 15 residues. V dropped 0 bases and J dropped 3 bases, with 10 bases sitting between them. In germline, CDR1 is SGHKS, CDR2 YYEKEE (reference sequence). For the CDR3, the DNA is TGTGCCAGCAGCTTGGCTCCCGGATTCAATCAGCCCCAGCATTTT. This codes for CASSLAPGFNQPQHF.

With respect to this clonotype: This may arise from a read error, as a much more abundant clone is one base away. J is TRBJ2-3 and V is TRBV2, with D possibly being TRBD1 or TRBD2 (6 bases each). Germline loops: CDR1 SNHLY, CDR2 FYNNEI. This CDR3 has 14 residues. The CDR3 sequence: CASSNDGGTDTQCF. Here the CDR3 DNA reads TGTGCCAGCAGTAATGACGGGGGCACAGATACGCAGTGTTTT.

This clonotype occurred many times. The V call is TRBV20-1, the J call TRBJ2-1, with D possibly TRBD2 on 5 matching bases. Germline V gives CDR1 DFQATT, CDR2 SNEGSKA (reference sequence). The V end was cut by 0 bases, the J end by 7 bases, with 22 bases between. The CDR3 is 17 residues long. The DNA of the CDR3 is TGCAGTGCTAGAGAGGAATCCCTGGTCCTAGCTAAGAATGAGCAGTTCTTC. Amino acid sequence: CSAREESLVLAKNEQFF.

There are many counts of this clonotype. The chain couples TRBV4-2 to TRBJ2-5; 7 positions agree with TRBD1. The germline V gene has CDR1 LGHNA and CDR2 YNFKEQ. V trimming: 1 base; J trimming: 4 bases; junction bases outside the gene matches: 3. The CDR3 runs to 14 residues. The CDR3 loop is CASSQGQGGETQYF. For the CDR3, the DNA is TGTGCCAGCAGCCAAGGACAGGGTGGAGAGACCCAGTACTTC.

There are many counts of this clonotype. In DNA, the CDR3 is TGTGCCAGCAGTGATCCGGGGACGGAGACCCAGTACTTC. Translating it yields CASSDPGTETQYF. The rearrangement uses TRBV6-1 and TRBJ2-5, with D perhaps TRBD1 or TRBD2 (5 bases each). V lost 3 bases and J lost 5, with 10 bases in between. CDR3 length: 13 amino acids. Germline V CDR1 and CDR2: MNHNS, SASEGT.

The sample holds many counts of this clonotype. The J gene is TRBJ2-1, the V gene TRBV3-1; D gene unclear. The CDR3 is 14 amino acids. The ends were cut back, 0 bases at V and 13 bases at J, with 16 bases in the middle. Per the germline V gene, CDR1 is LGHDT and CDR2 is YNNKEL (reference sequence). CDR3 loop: CASSQDPLVTFQFF. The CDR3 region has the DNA TGTGCCAGCAGCCAAGACCCGCTTGTGACGTTCCAGTTCTTC.

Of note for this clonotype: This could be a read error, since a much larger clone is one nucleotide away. The CDR3 DNA sequence: TGTGCCAGCAGTTTCCTAGGTCGCACCCGGGAGGAGACCCGGTACTTC. Protein product: CASSFLGRTREETRYF. The chain joins TRBV28 to TRBJ2-5; 7 positions agree with TRBD2. The germline V gene has CDR1 MDHEN and CDR2 SYDVKM. This CDR3 is built from 16 residues.

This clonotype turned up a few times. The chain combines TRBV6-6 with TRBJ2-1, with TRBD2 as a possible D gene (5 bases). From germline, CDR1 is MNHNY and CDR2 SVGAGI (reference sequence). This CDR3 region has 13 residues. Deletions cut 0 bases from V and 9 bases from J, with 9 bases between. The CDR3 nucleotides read TGTGCCAGCAGTTACTCGGTTGGAGGTGAGCAGTTCTTC. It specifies CASSYSVGGEQFF.

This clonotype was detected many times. CDR3 sequence reads: CSLLAGPSDEQFF. The CDR3 DNA is TGCAGTCTACTAGCGGGGCCCTCTGATGAGCAGTTCTTC. The chain uses TRBV20-1 and TRBJ2-1; 10 bases map to TRBD2. Germline CDR1 reads DFQATT; CDR2 reads SNEGSKA (reference sequence). V dropped 8 bases and J dropped 8; count of bases not matched to a gene: 9. This CDR3 spans 13 amino acids.

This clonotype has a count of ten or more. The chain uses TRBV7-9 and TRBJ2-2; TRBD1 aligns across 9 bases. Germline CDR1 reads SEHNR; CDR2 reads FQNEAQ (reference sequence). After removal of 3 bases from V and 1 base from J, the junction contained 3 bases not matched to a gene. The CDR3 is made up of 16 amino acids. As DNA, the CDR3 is TGTGCCAGCAGCTTCCGACAGGGGGAGAACACCGGGGAGCTGTTTTTT. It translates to CASSFRQGENTGELFF.

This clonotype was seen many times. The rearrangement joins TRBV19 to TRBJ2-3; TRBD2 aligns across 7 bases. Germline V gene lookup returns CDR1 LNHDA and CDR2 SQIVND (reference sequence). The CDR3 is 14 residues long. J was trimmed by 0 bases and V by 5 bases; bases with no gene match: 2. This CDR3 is CASSASGSTDTQYF. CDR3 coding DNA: TGTGCCAGTAGTGCTAGCGGAAGCACAGATACGCAGTATTTT.

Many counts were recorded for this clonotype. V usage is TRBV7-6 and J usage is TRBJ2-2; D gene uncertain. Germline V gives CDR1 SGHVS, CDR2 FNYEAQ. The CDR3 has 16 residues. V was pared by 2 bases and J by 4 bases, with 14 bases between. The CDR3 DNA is TGTGCCAGCAGCTTACTTTTAGAAGGCCCCACCGGGGAGCTGTTTTTT. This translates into CASSLLLEGPTGELFF.

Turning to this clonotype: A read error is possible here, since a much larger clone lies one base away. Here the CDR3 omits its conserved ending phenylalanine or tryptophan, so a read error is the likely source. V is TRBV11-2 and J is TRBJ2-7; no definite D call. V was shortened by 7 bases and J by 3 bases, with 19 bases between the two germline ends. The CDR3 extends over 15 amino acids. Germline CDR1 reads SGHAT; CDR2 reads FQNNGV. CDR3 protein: CASNPDPGRNYEQYL. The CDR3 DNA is TGTGCCAGCAACCCCGATCCGGGCAGAAACTACGAGCAGTACCTC.

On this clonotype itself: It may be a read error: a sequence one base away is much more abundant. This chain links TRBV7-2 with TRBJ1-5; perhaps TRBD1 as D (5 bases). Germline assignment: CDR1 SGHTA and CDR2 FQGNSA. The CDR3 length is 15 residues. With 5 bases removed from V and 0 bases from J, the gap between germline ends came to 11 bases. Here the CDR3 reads CASSQGRVSNQPQHF. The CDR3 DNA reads TGTGCCAGCAGCCAGGGCAGGGTTAGCAATCAGCCCCAGCATTTT.

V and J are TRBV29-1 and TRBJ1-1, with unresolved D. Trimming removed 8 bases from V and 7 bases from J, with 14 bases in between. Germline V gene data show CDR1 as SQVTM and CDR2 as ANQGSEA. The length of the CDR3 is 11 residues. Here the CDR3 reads CSCADGGEAFF. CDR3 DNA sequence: TGCAGCTGCGCGGATGGAGGTGAAGCTTTCTTT.

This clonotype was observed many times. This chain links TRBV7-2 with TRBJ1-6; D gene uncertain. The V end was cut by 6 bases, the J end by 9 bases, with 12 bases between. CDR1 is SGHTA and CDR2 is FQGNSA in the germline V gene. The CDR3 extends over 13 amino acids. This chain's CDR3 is CASRYDNPSPLHF. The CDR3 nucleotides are TGTGCCAGCAGATACGACAATCCTTCACCCCTCCACTTT. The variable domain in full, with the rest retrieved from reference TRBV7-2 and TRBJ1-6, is GAGVSQSPSNKVTEKGKDVELRCDPISGHTALYWYRQSLGQGLEFLIYFQGNSAPDKSGLPSDRFSAERTGGSVSTLTIQRTQQEDSAVYLCASRYDNPSPLHFGNGTRLTVT.

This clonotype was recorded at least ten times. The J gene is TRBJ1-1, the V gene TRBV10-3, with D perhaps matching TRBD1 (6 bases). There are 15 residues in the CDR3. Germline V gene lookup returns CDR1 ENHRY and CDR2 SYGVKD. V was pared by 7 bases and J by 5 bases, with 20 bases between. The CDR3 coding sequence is TGTGCCATCAACGACCCGGGGGCGCGGATGACTGAAGCTTTCTTT. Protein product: CAINDPGARMTEAFF.

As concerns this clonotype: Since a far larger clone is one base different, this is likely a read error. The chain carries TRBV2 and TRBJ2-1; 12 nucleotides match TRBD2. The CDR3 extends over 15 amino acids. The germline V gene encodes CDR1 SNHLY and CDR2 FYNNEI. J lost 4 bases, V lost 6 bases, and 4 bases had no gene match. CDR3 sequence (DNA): TGTGCCAGCAGACCGGGACTAGCGGGTTACAATGAGCAGTTCTTC. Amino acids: CASRPGLAGYNEQFF.

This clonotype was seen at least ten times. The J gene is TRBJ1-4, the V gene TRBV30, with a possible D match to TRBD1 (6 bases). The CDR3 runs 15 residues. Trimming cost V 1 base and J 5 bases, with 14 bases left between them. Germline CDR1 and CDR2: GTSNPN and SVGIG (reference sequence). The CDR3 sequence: CAWSGGGGINEKLFF. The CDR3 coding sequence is TGTGCCTGGAGTGGGGGGGGCGGTATAAATGAAAAACTGTTTTTT.